Following are 8 T cell receptor beta chains from one sample sequenced in a study of blood T cell repertoires in COVID-19. Measured with immunoSEQ multiplex PCR; TCRdb has only the in-frame clones, and not every one. The sample shows around 300,000 clones, roughly 88% of them seen only once. What was sequenced was peripheral blood. The receptors come from a woman aged 25 to 45 with active or convalescent COVID-19.

A single count supports this clone. The gene calls are TRBV28 and TRBJ2-3; perhaps TRBD1 as D (6 bases). The CDR3 runs to 14 residues. V was cut by 6 bases and J by 10 bases, with 20 bases left in between. Per the germline V gene, CDR1 is MDHEN and CDR2 is SYDVKM. For the CDR3, the DNA is TGTGCCAGCAGCCCGCGGCAGGGGACCATCCCGCAGTATTTT. Encoded protein: CASSPRQGTIPQYF.

V usage is TRBV30 and J usage is TRBJ1-2; 8 bases are a match to TRBD1. The V segment lost 4 bases and the J segment 8 bases; nucleotides outside the gene matches: 9. Germline V lookup: CDR1 GTSNPN, CDR2 SVGIG (reference sequence). CDR3 length: 13 amino acids. CDR3 loop: CAWNQGQGFGYTF. The CDR3 region has the DNA TGTGCCTGGAACCAAGGACAGGGCTTCGGCTACACCTTC.

V usage is TRBV7-2 and J usage is TRBJ2-2; tentative D call: TRBD1 (5 bases). V dropped 5 bases and J dropped 2 bases, with 9 bases sitting between them. The CDR3 consists of 14 residues. Germline V gives CDR1 SGHTA, CDR2 FQGNSA. The DNA of the CDR3 is TGTGCCAGCAGCCCACAGGTTAACACCGGGGAGCTGTTTTTT. Protein product: CASSPQVNTGELFF.

The chain combines TRBV7-8 with TRBJ2-1, with 7 nucleotides matching TRBD1. Germline loops: CDR1 SGHVS, CDR2 FQNEAQ. V dropped 3 bases and J dropped 1; count of bases not matched to a gene: 3. The CDR3 loop spans 15 amino acids. CDR3 residues: CASSFLQGSYNEQFF. The CDR3 DNA is TGTGCCAGCAGCTTCCTACAGGGGTCCTACAATGAGCAGTTCTTC.

The chain has TRBV6-5 and TRBJ1-3, with no clear D. This CDR3 has 15 amino acids. The V gene's germline CDR1 is MNHEY and CDR2 SVGAGI. V was clipped by 0 bases and J by 2 bases, with 8 bases between them. CDR3 DNA sequence: TGTGCCAGCAGTTACTCCAGACATCCTGGAAACACCATATATTTT. Residues: CASSYSRHPGNTIYF.

The chain has TRBV9 and TRBJ2-2, with 8 positions matching TRBD2. Germline V gives CDR1 SGDLS, CDR2 YYNGEE. The CDR3 extends over 17 amino acids. V lost 0 bases, J lost 4 bases, and 8 bases stayed unmatched. CDR3 residues: CASSVASSGVGTGELFF. CDR3 in DNA: TGTGCCAGCAGCGTAGCGAGTAGCGGGGTGGGCACCGGGGAGCTGTTTTTT.

The chain has TRBV6-5 and TRBJ1-1, with 7 bases that match TRBD1. V was pared by 4 bases and J by 4 bases, with 9 bases of the junction left unmatched. The germline V gene encodes CDR1 MNHEY and CDR2 SVGAGI. The CDR3 is made up of 15 amino acids. CDR3 residues: CASSSTDRAPTEAFF. DNA for the CDR3: TGTGCCAGCAGTTCCACCGACAGGGCGCCCACTGAAGCTTTCTTT.

There are a few counts of this clone. J is TRBJ2-7 and V is TRBV7-9, with D possibly being TRBD1 (6 bases). CDR3 length equals 14 residues. The V end was cut by 5 bases, the J end by 0 bases, with 11 bases between. Germline V lookup: CDR1 SEHNR, CDR2 FQNEAQ (reference sequence). The CDR3 sequence is CASSKGQNSYEQYF. The CDR3 DNA is TGTGCCAGCAGCAAAGGACAGAACTCCTACGAGCAGTACTTC.